The T cell receptor (beta chain) under discussion was sequenced for a study of tumor and adjacent non-tumor tissue in lung cancer. From germline, CDR1 is LGHNA and CDR2 YNFKEQ. This CDR3 region has 15 residues. General study points: Significantly higher TCR diversity was found in tumor than normal lung. Tumor TCR diversity, when higher, was linked to shorter survival. In normal lung, the top 100 clones were significantly more dominant than in tumor.

RNA was extracted from bulk tissue without any cell sorting. Newly diagnosed lung cancer patients had thoracic surgery in China, August–November 2014, without prior chemotherapy. A modified ARM-PCR protocol with three rounds of nested PCR amplified TCRbeta. MiXCR, applied by TCRdb to the multiplex PCR reads, yields one record per CDR3 protein. This table has some 74,000 distinct CDR3 sequences, 72% appearing once. A remark on this clonotype: Its antigen is as yet unknown. One junction end disagrees with the germline gene, perhaps due to a read error.

This chain uses TRBV4-2 with TRBJ1-5, with D maybe TRBD1 (5 bases). The TCR was taken from a woman aged 40 to 50 with non-small cell lung cancer. Sequencing was performed on lung tumor tissue. The chain's CDR3 is CASSQGGAGNQPQHF. The CDR3 coding sequence is TGTGCCAGCAGCCAAGGCGGGGCCGGCAATCAGCCCCAGCACTTT.